These T cell receptor beta chains were read from a single sample in a study of cytomegalovirus exposure and HLA in healthy donors. The assay was immunoSEQ multiplex PCR, and TCRdb's table has in-frame clones only and misses some. This sample has 150,000 to 200,000 clones; around 77% occur once, and the top ten carry about 1%. Sequenced input: PBMCs. These receptors all come from a woman aged 40 to 50 in good health and CMV-seronegative. Each CDR3 is given with its conserved first and last residue. A D gene is named only where the DNA matches it firmly. A row's size may be missing; if present it is once, few, many or a size class.

v_gene: TRBV6-1; j_gene: TRBJ2-7; d_gene: -; abundance: -; CDR3nt: TGTGCCAGCAGTGCAAGCAGGGTCGAGCAGTACTTC; CDR3aa: CASSASRVEQYF
v_gene: TRBV5-1; j_gene: TRBJ2-3; d_gene: TRBD2; abundance: -; CDR3nt: TGCGCCAGCAGCTTGGTAGCGGGAGCTGGCACAGATACGCAGTATTTT; CDR3aa: CASSLVAGAGTDTQYF
v_gene: TRBV18; j_gene: TRBJ1-3; d_gene: -; abundance: -; CDR3nt: TGTGCCAGCTCACCAGGAATCGGAGATGGAAACACCATATATTTT; CDR3aa: CASSPGIGDGNTIYF
v_gene: TRBV2; j_gene: TRBJ1-5; d_gene: -; abundance: -; CDR3nt: TGTGCCAGCAGTGGGTCCGGGGAGAGCAATCAGCCCCAGCATTTT; CDR3aa: CASSGSGESNQPQHF
v_gene: TRBV6-5; j_gene: TRBJ1-1; d_gene: -; abundance: -; CDR3nt: TGTGCCAGCACCCGAGGATTGGACACTGAAGCTTTCTTT; CDR3aa: CASTRGLDTEAFF
v_gene: TRBV21-1; j_gene: TRBJ2-7; d_gene: -; abundance: -; CDR3nt: TGTGCCAGCAGCAAAGAAAGGACAGGGAACTACGAGCAGTACTTC; CDR3aa: CASSKERTGNYEQYF
v_gene: TRBV29-1; j_gene: TRBJ2-5; d_gene: TRBD2; abundance: -; CDR3nt: TGCAGCGTTGCTGAGGGCGGGGGGATCCAGTACTTC; CDR3aa: CSVAEGGGIQYF
v_gene: TRBV2; j_gene: TRBJ2-7; d_gene: -; abundance: -; CDR3nt: TGTGCCAGCAGCCCATATGATACAGGGCAGTCGAACGAGCAGTACTTC; CDR3aa: CASSPYDTGQSNEQYF
v_gene: TRBV15; j_gene: TRBJ2-7; d_gene: TRBD2; abundance: -; CDR3nt: TGTGCCACCAGCAAGGGACTAGCCTACGAGCAGTACTTC; CDR3aa: CATSKGLAYEQYF
v_gene: TRBV19; j_gene: TRBJ2-1; d_gene: -; abundance: -; CDR3nt: TGTGCCAGTAGTATAGGAGGGTACAATGAGCAGTTCTTC; CDR3aa: CASSIGGYNEQFF
v_gene: TRBV7-7; j_gene: TRBJ2-5; d_gene: TRBD2; abundance: -; CDR3nt: TGTGCTAGCAGCTCCGGGGGGGCCGAGACCCAGTACTTC; CDR3aa: CASSSGGAETQYF
v_gene: TRBV27; j_gene: TRBJ1-2; d_gene: -; abundance: -; CDR3nt: TGTGCCAGCTCGTTGGGGGGGGAAAATGGCTACACCTTC; CDR3aa: CASSLGGENGYTF
v_gene: TRBV5-1; j_gene: TRBJ2-6; d_gene: -; abundance: -; CDR3nt: TGCGCCAGCAGCCCAAATATCGGTCCCGGGACACGGGAATCTGGGGCCAACGTCCTGACTTTC; CDR3aa: CASSPNIGPGTRESGANVLTF
v_gene: TRBV28; j_gene: TRBJ2-7; d_gene: TRBD1; abundance: -; CDR3nt: TGTGCCAGCAGTATTCCGGGACAGGGCAACAACGAGCAGTACTTC; CDR3aa: CASSIPGQGNNEQYF
v_gene: TRBV4-2; j_gene: TRBJ1-5; d_gene: -; abundance: once; CDR3nt: TGTGCCAGCAGCCCTCGGGGTGATCAGGAGGGCAATCAGCCCCAGCATTTT; CDR3aa: CASSPRGDQEGNQPQHF
v_gene: TRBV6-5; j_gene: TRBJ2-1; d_gene: TRBD2; abundance: -; CDR3nt: TGTGCCAGCAGTTACAAGAGTAGCGGGAGAAATGAGCAGTTCTTC; CDR3aa: CASSYKSSGRNEQFF
v_gene: TRBV5-1; j_gene: TRBJ2-5; d_gene: TRBD2; abundance: few; CDR3nt: TGCGCCGGAAGTAGCGGGACTGGGTCCCAAGAGACCCAGTACTTC; CDR3aa: CAGSSGTGSQETQYF
v_gene: TRBV29-1; j_gene: TRBJ1-1; d_gene: -; abundance: -; CDR3nt: TGCAGCGTTGCGCAGGGTGGTTCTGAAGCTTTCTTT; CDR3aa: CSVAQGGSEAFF
v_gene: TRBV28; j_gene: TRBJ2-7; d_gene: TRBD1; abundance: -; CDR3nt: TGTGCCAGCAGTATTGGGGACAGGTTGACTTCCTACGAGCAGTACTTC; CDR3aa: CASSIGDRLTSYEQYF
v_gene: TRBV27; j_gene: TRBJ2-3; d_gene: -; abundance: once; CDR3nt: TGTGCCAGCAGTCTCCTACCTCAGGGGAGGGGGGATACGCAGTATTTT; CDR3aa: CASSLLPQGRGDTQYF
v_gene: TRBV30; j_gene: TRBJ1-5; d_gene: -; abundance: -; CDR3nt: TGTGCCTGGGCACCTTCCCTATATCAGCCCCAGCATTTT; CDR3aa: CAWAPSLYQPQHF
v_gene: TRBV2; j_gene: TRBJ2-3; d_gene: TRBD2; abundance: few; CDR3nt: TGTGCCAGCAGTGGGGGGGGTCTAGCGGCTAGCACAGATACGCAGTATTTT; CDR3aa: CASSGGGLAASTDTQYF
v_gene: TRBV28; j_gene: TRBJ2-3; d_gene: -; abundance: -; CDR3nt: TGTGCCAGCAGTACTTCTAGCGCGAAGTACACGCAGTATTTT; CDR3aa: CASSTSSAKYTQYF
v_gene: TRBV5-8; j_gene: TRBJ2-3; d_gene: -; abundance: -; CDR3nt: TGTGCCAGCAGCTATCGTGCAGATACGCAGTATTTT; CDR3aa: CASSYRADTQYF
v_gene: TRBV28; j_gene: TRBJ1-1; d_gene: -; abundance: -; CDR3nt: TGTGCCAGCCCGCCTGGGGGGGTTCGCGGGAACACTGAAGCTTTCTTT; CDR3aa: CASPPGGVRGNTEAFF
v_gene: TRBV28; j_gene: TRBJ2-2; d_gene: -; abundance: few; CDR3nt: TGTGCCAGCAAGGAGGGCGGGCCGAACACCGGGGAGCTGTTTTTT; CDR3aa: CASKEGGPNTGELFF
v_gene: TRBV7-9; j_gene: TRBJ2-2; d_gene: TRBD1; abundance: -; CDR3nt: TGTGCCAGCAGCTTAGCATCGGACAGGTCAGGCGGGGAGCTGTTTTTT; CDR3aa: CASSLASDRSGGELFF
v_gene: TRBV13; j_gene: TRBJ1-3; d_gene: -; abundance: -; CDR3nt: TGTGCCAGCAGCTGGACGGGGGGTAAAGGAAACACCATATATTTT; CDR3aa: CASSWTGGKGNTIYF
v_gene: TRBV19; j_gene: TRBJ2-1; d_gene: -; abundance: once; CDR3nt: TGTGCCACTCGGGAATCGGGGTACAATGAGCAGTTCTTC; CDR3aa: CATRESGYNEQFF
v_gene: TRBV11-3; j_gene: TRBJ2-5; d_gene: TRBD2; abundance: few; CDR3nt: TGTGCCAGCAGCCCCAACCGGGGGACTAGCGGGGGCGAGACCCAGTACTTC; CDR3aa: CASSPNRGTSGGETQYF
v_gene: TRBV30; j_gene: TRBJ1-3; d_gene: -; abundance: -; CDR3nt: TGTGCCTGGACGGGGGGTAGCAACACCATATATTTT; CDR3aa: CAWTGGSNTIYF
v_gene: TRBV28; j_gene: TRBJ2-5; d_gene: -; abundance: once; CDR3nt: TGTGCCAGCAGTTTAGAGGTCCAAGAGACCCAGTACTTC; CDR3aa: CASSLEVQETQYF
v_gene: TRBV7-9; j_gene: TRBJ1-2; d_gene: -; abundance: -; CDR3nt: TGTGCCAGCAGCCCTTCGGACAACAGGGAGCCCCTCACCTTC; CDR3aa: CASSPSDNREPLTF
v_gene: TRBV6-1; j_gene: TRBJ1-1; d_gene: -; abundance: -; CDR3nt: TGTGCCAGCAGTGACTGGAGGGACTGGGACACTGAAGCTTTCTTT; CDR3aa: CASSDWRDWDTEAFF
v_gene: TRBV23-1; j_gene: TRBJ1-1; d_gene: -; abundance: -; CDR3nt: -; CDR3aa: CASSTSNRDSVLNTEAFF
v_gene: TRBV30; j_gene: TRBJ2-1; d_gene: TRBD1; abundance: few; CDR3nt: TGTGCCTGGAGTAAAGACAGGGTTACGGAGCAGTTCTTC; CDR3aa: CAWSKDRVTEQFF